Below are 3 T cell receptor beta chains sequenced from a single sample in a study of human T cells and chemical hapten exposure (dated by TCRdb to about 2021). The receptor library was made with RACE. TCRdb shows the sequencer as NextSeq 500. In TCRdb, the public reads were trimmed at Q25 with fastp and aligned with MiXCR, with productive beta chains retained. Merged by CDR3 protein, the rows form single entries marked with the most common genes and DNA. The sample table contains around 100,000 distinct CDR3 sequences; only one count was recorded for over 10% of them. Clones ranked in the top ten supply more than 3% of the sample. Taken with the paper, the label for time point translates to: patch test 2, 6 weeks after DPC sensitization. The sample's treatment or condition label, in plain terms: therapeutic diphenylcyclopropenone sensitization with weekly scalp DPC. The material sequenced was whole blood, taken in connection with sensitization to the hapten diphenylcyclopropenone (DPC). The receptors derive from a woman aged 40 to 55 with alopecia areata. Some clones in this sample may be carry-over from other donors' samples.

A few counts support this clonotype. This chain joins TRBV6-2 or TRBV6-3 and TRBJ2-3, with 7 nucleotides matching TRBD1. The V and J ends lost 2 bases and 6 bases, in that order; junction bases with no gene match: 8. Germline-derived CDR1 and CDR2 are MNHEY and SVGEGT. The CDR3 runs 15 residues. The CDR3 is CASSYEGGAWDTQYF. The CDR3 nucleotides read TGTGCCAGCAGTTACGAAGGGGGCGCGTGGGATACGCAGTATTTT.

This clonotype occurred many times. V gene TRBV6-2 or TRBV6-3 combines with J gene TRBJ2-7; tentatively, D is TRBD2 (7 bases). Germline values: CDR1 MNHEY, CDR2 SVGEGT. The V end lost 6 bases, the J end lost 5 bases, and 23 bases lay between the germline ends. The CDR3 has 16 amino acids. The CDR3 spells CASSPTKAGARNEQYF. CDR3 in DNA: TGTGCCAGCAGCCCTACTAAGGCGGGGGCCCGAAACGAGCAGTACTTC.

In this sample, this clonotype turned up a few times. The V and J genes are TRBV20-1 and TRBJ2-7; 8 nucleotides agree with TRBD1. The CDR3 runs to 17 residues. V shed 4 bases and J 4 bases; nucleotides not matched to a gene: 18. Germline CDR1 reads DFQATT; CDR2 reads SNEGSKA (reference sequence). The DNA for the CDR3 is TGCAGTGCTAAAACCCCGGACAGGGCCCCACGCTTATACGAGCAGTACTTC. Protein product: CSAKTPDRAPRLYEQYF.